A selection of T cell receptor beta chains follows, all from one sample in a study of Tregs in tolerant kidney transplant recipients. The repertoire was sequenced with immunoSEQ multiplex PCR; TCRdb's copy has only in-frame clones and lacks some. The sample lists about 240,000 clones; roughly 84% were seen once. Input material: CD4+ T cells from blood. Receptor source: a human donor in good health. Both conserved end residues are part of each CDR3. The D gene is left open where the match is weak. For some rows the clone size is stated as once, few or many, or as a class when expanded; others skip it.

CASSLGLVPTSYEQYF TGTGCCAGCAGCCTTGGACTAGTCCCCACATCTTACGAGCAGTACTTC TRBV11-2 - TRBJ2-7 TRBD2
CATSRAWNTEAFF TGTGCCACCAGCAGAGCCTGGAACACTGAAGCTTTCTTT TRBV15 - TRBJ1-1 -
CASSGKGAGQPQHF TGTGCCAGCAGCGGGAAGGGGGCAGGTCAGCCCCAGCATTTT TRBV7-9 - TRBJ1-5 TRBD1
CASSITLRHSGNTIYF TGTGCCAGTAGTATAACCCTTCGACATAGTGGAAACACCATATATTTT TRBV19 - TRBJ1-3 -
CASSLGEVNQPQHF TGCGCCAGCAGCTTGGGGGAGGTAAATCAGCCCCAGCATTTT TRBV5-1 - TRBJ1-5 -
CSVGDGNQPQHF TGCAGCGTTGGGGACGGCAATCAGCCCCAGCATTTT TRBV29-1 few TRBJ1-5 -
CASSPGDRDEQFF TGTGCCAGCTCACCAGGGGACCGGGATGAGCAGTTCTTC TRBV18 - TRBJ2-1 -
CASSPRGGNTEAFF TGTGCCAGCAGCCCTAGGGGCGGGAACACTGAAGCTTTCTTT TRBV7-9 - TRBJ1-1 -
CASSLGDGYEQYF TGCGCCAGCAGCTTGGGAGACGGCTACGAGCAGTACTTC TRBV5-1 - TRBJ2-7 -
CASSLGSGNYGYTF TGTGCCAGCAGCTTGGGATCAGGGAACTATGGCTACACCTTC TRBV7-9 - TRBJ1-2 -
CASNQGGWLSNYGYTF TGTGCCAGCAACCAAGGAGGTTGGCTTTCTAACTATGGCTACACCTTC TRBV2 - TRBJ1-2 -
CASSYSSGTGDGYTF TGTGCCAGCAGTTACTCGAGTGGGACAGGAGATGGCTACACCTTC TRBV6-6 few TRBJ1-2 TRBD1
CAWSGRSSGYSYNEQFF TGTGCCTGGAGCGGTAGGTCTAGCGGGTACTCCTACAATGAGCAGTTCTTC TRBV30 - TRBJ2-1 TRBD2
CASSSYARGRDYEQYF TGTGCCAGCAGTTCTTACGCCCGTGGCAGGGACTACGAGCAGTACTTC TRBV6-5 - TRBJ2-7 -
CASSSGSISGNTIYF TGTGCCAGCAGCTCCGGGAGTATCTCTGGAAACACCATATATTTT TRBV7-2 - TRBJ1-3 -
CASSQAPSGNTIYF TGTGCCAGCAGCCAAGCTCCATCCGGAAACACCATATATTTT TRBV4-2 - TRBJ1-3 -
CASSYGGTQETQYF TGCGCCAGCAGCTACGGGGGGACCCAAGAGACCCAGTACTTC TRBV5-1 - TRBJ2-5 TRBD2
CASSFARFRETQYF TGTGCCAGCAGTTTTGCCCGTTTCAGGGAGACCCAGTACTTC TRBV27 - TRBJ2-5 -
CASSLAISGRVGEQFF TGTGCCAGCAGCTTAGCGATTAGCGGGAGGGTTGGTGAGCAGTTCTTC TRBV7-9 - TRBJ2-1 TRBD2
CASGSQPIAGTTLDTQYF TGTGCTAGTGGTTCACAGCCAATAGCGGGGACAACATTAGATACGCAGTATTTT TRBV12-5 - TRBJ2-3 TRBD2
CASSSTSGAGANVLTF TGTGCCAGCAGTTCGACATCAGGGGCTGGGGCCAACGTCCTGACTTTC TRBV6-6 - TRBJ2-6 -
CASSLVAGGNNEQFF TGCGCCAGCAGCTTGGTTGCGGGGGGTAACAATGAGCAGTTCTTC TRBV5-1 - TRBJ2-1 TRBD2
CSVLGQGGTYEQYF TGCAGCGTCTTGGGACAGGGGGGGACCTACGAGCAGTACTTC TRBV29-1 - TRBJ2-7 TRBD1
CASSLVLRSARAKNIQYF TGTGCCAGCAGCTTAGTCCTCCGGTCCGCCCGAGCCAAAAACATTCAGTACTTC TRBV7-3 - TRBJ2-4 -
CASSLYRHTEAFF TGTGCCAGCAGCTTATACCGTCATACTGAAGCTTTCTTT TRBV7-3 - TRBJ1-1 -
CASSLGHTYEQYF TGTGCCAGCAGCTTAGGGCATACCTACGAGCAGTACTTC TRBV7-2 - TRBJ2-7 -
CATSTQLKSSYNEQFF TGTGCCACCAGCACCCAACTCAAGAGCTCCTACAATGAGCAGTTCTTC TRBV15 - TRBJ2-1 -
CAWSGGALRGGTNTGELFF TGTGCCTGGAGTGGGGGGGCTCTACGGGGCGGGACGAACACCGGGGAGCTGTTTTTT TRBV30 - TRBJ2-2 -
CASSSRAGSGANVLTF TGTGCCAGCAGCAGCCGAGCGGGCTCTGGGGCCAACGTCCTGACTTTC TRBV9 - TRBJ2-6 -
CASSDRGRLGEQYF TGTGCCAGCAGCGACAGGGGGCGGTTGGGCGAGCAGTACTTC TRBV2 - TRBJ2-7 TRBD1
CASSSDRVSTNEKLFF TGTGCCAGCAGCTCAGACAGGGTGTCGACTAATGAAAAACTGTTTTTT TRBV7-2 - TRBJ1-4 TRBD1
CASSLGGVTYEQYF TGCGCCAGCAGCTTGGGCGGGGTTACCTACGAGCAGTACTTC TRBV5-1 - TRBJ2-7 -
CASSESEGRAEAFF TGTGCCAGCAGTGAATCTGAAGGGCGGGCTGAAGCTTTCTTT TRBV25-1 few TRBJ1-1 -
CASRRTSGGAGELFF TGCGCCAGCAGGCGGACTAGCGGGGGGGCAGGGGAGCTGTTTTTT TRBV4-1 - TRBJ2-2 TRBD2
CASSPMGGNQPQHF TGTGCCAGCTCACCGATGGGGGGCAATCAGCCCCAGCATTTT TRBV18 - TRBJ1-5 -
CASTGGTGRNEQFF TGTGCCAGCACCGGGGGGACAGGGCGGAATGAGCAGTTCTTC TRBV11-2 few TRBJ2-1 TRBD1
CASSLRAATEAFF TGTGCCAGCAGTCTACGCGCGGCCACTGAAGCTTTCTTT TRBV6-5 once TRBJ1-1 -
CASSQEGARLSYEQYF TGCGCCAGCAGCCAAGAAGGGGCCCGCCTATCCTACGAGCAGTACTTC TRBV4-1 - TRBJ2-7 -
CATSPGTAEKVYEQYF TGTGCCACCAGCCCCGGGACAGCCGAAAAAGTGTACGAGCAGTACTTC TRBV15 few TRBJ2-7 TRBD1
CASSGRDYNEQFF TGTGCCAGCAGCGGGCGGGACTACAATGAGCAGTTCTTC TRBV5-6 - TRBJ2-1 -
CASSSLQRPGLVF TGTGCCAGCAGTTCCCTTCAGAGGCCAGGTCTGGTCTTT TRBV27 - TRBJ1-1 -
CALGRGGYQETQYF TGTGCCCTGGGAAGGGGGGGGTACCAAGAGACCCAGTACTTC TRBV30 - TRBJ2-5 -
CASSFSRFTTNEKLLF TGTGCCAGCAGCTTTTCCAGGTTTACAACTAATGAAAAACTGCTTTTT TRBV7-6 - TRBJ1-4 -
CASSLDQGIYEQYF TGCGCCAGCAGCTTGGACCAAGGAATCTACGAGCAGTACTTC TRBV5-1 - TRBJ2-7 -
CASRLQGPNTEAFF TGTGCCAGCAGACTCCAGGGTCCCAATACTGAAGCTTTCTTT TRBV6-6 - TRBJ1-1 -